This T cell receptor (beta chain) was found in a study of CD8 T cells in ankylosing spondylitis. Findings and caveats of the study: Blood from ankylosing spondylitis patients appeared to carry a characteristic roughly 8-variant TCR beta motif. Matched ankylosing spondylitis synovial fluid reportedly showed significant enrichment of disease-linked clones. Some motif variants had been reported before (in reactive arthritis synovial fluid and blood).

Quantitative molecular-barcoded 5'-RACE generated the TCR beta libraries. TCRdb redid the calling of the 5' RACE reads with MiXCR, one entry per CDR3 protein. Among some 240,000 distinct CDR3 sequences listed, 15% to 20% were seen once. The CDR3 consists of 15 residues. CDR1 and CDR2 from the germline V gene are LGHDT and YNNKEL (reference sequence). Trimming took off 1 base at V and 1 base at J, with 10 bases between the two ends. This clonotype was seen more than once but under ten times. The target antigen is unknown. Sample: blood, either unsorted or a sorted T cell fraction (not recorded which). This chain uses TRBV3-1 with TRBJ2-5; no clear D. This sequence was found in a male donor with ankylosing spondylitis or in good health (not recorded which). The CDR3 loop is CASSQGISFQETQYF. The CDR3 DNA reads as TGTGCCAGCAGCCAAGGAATCTCCTTCCAAGAGACCCAGTACTTC.